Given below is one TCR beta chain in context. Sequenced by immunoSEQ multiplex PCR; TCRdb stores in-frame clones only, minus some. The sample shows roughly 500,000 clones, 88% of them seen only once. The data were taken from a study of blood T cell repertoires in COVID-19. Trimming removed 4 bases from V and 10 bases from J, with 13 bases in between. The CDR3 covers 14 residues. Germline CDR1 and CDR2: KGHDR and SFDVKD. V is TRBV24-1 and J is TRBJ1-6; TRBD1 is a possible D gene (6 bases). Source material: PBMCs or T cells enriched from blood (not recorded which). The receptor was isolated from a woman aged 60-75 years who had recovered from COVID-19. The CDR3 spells CATSDPGDGSPLHF. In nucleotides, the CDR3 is TGTGCCACCAGTGACCCAGGGGATGGATCACCCCTCCACTTT.